This TCR beta chain was identified in a study of cytomegalovirus exposure and HLA in healthy donors. Study-level points and caveats: Sequence variants that were highly shared formed a cluster that was likely a sequencing artifact. Reports state that TCR beta sequences accurately predicted most subjects' HLA-A and HLA-B alleles.

There are 18 residues in the CDR3. Germline CDR1 and CDR2: LGHNA and YNFKEQ. Trimming left V 1 base short and J 3 bases short, with 18 bases between. Healthy bone marrow donors formed the donor group. A remark on this clone: Its target is unknown.

The PCR was carried out with 60 Vbeta primers and 13 Jbeta primers. Data came from immunoSEQ multiplex PCR; TCRdb stores just in-frame clones and leaves some out. This sample has 180,000 or so clones, with more than 60% found just once. The sequenced sample consisted of PBMCs. The chain has TRBV4-2 and TRBJ2-2; perhaps TRBD2 as D (6 bases). The TCR originated in a woman in her fifties or sixties in good health and CMV-seropositive. For the CDR3, the DNA is TGTGCCAGCAGCCAAGGGTCAGTGGGGGGACGGGACACCGGGGAGCTGTTTTTT. Amino acid sequence: CASSQGSVGGRDTGELFF.